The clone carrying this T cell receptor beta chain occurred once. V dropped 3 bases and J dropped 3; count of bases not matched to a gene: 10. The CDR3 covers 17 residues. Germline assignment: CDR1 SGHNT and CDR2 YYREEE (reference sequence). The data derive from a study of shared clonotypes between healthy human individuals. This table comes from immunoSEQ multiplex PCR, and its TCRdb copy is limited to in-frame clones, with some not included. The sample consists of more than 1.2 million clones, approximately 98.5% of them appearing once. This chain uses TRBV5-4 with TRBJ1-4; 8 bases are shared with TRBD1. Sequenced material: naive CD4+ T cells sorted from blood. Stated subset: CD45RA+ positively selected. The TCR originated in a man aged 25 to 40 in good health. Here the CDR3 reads CASSWGTGVSANEKLFF. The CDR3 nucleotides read TGTGCCAGCAGCTGGGGGACAGGAGTTTCGGCTAATGAAAAACTGTTTTTT.